This record concerns one TCR beta chain sequence. This clone was counted a few times. What antigen it recognizes has not been identified. Nothing much larger sits one base from this clone, and base qualities are not available. The CDR3 sequence holds 16 residues, the cysteine and phenylalanine included. The entry retains the CDR3 DNA only, 48 bases that are in frame from base 1. According to the germline V gene, CDR1 reads SGHRS and CDR2 reads YFSETQ. The V end gives up 0 bases and the J end 4 bases, leaving 3 bases in the junction not matched to a gene. TCR CDR3 regions were amplified from genomic DNA by multiplex PCR using the deep immunoSEQ assay. Extracted genomic DNA from each cell subset was distributed evenly across all wells of several immunoSEQ 96-well plates, and each plate was treated as a replicate. For sorted subsets, each replicate PCR was loaded with about 200 ng genomic DNA, equivalent to about 33,000 T cell genomes. The purified libraries were quantified using a Qubit 3.0 fluorometer, sized with a Bioanalyzer 2100, and then quantified again using the KAPA Library Quantification kit. Every immunoSEQ 96-well plate was sequenced on a separate single-read 150-cycle Illumina NextSeq 550 flow cell. The original pipeline was this. Because the immunoSEQ output included only junctional sequences and no quality scores, the filtering could not be the same as the filtering used for full-length reads. Sequences were annotated with PyIR, a Python wrapper for IgBLAST v1.9, using IMGT germline references to assign V/J genes and CDR3. Reads were filtered out if the reads had weak V/J assignments (E-value above 1e-6), no CDR3, stop codons, out-of-frame junctions, or ambiguous translated residues. V3J clonotypes were defined as sequences sharing the same inferred V gene, J gene, and CDR3 amino acid sequence. To compute the percentage overlap between repertoires, the number of shared unique clonotypes was divided by the size of the smaller repertoire. Richness of each repertoire was evaluated using RTK rarefaction, the Chao1 estimator, and Recon v2.1 estimates of unobserved clonotypes. Generation probabilities for all TCRbeta clonotypes obtained by the gDNA method from a handful of donors were computed using OLGA. Imported from immuneACCESS, the table was reduced by TCRdb to in-frame sequences with V and J called. These copies leave out some clones; in studies compared against another copy, an unresolved V gene accounts for under half, and the cause of the remainder is not known. V, J and clone size derive from that table, while D and trimming were established from the DNA sequence. The sample profile shows roughly 1 million clones; around three quarters of them were found once. The ten largest make up more than 0.45% of the sample.

This specimen comes from a study of shared clonotypes between healthy human individuals (dated by TCRdb to the early 2020s). General notes on the study: A couple of women and three men aged 18 to 49 years were included in the cohort. For each donor, three plates each were used for CD4 naive and CD4 memory, two plates were used for CD8 naive, and one plate was used for CD8 memory. To estimate repertoire size and how much clonotypes are shared between individuals, the study performed deep sequencing of blood TCR repertoires from a few healthy adults. To increase sequencing depth and limit assay-specific biases, different laboratories used diverse techniques to prepare libraries and sequence TCR repertoires. Per donor, leukapheresis produced somewhere between about 0.8 and 9 billion PBMCs.

Donors were healthy HIV-negative adults with no recently reported acute infections or vaccinations. Every donor was a Caucasian adult residing in Nashville, Tennessee, USA. CD4+ T cells were enriched by magnetic negative selection; naive cells were then positively selected on CD45RA, and the negative fraction formed the memory subset. Blood was obtained by leukapheresis, after which PBMCs were separated by Ficoll-Histopaque density gradient centrifugation and cryopreserved in liquid nitrogen vapor phase. Analytical flow cytometry was used to check the purity and quantity of each magnetically sorted T cell population. From each sorted fraction, genomic DNA was isolated and quantified by UV absorbance on a Nanodrop 2000c. Results the study describes overall, beyond this receptor: Because the study included only a small number of donors, the genetic and exposure-history diversity represented was limited. Compared with non-shared clonotypes, clonotypes shared by all four sorted-subset donors had higher generation probabilities. Pairwise subsampling led to the expectation that sequencing depth would affect the degree of clonotype sharing among donors. Incomplete sequencing was indicated by rarefaction of sorted-subset datasets, despite the large sequencing depth. Sampling was restricted to blood, and TCR repertoires in tissue are likely to differ from TCR repertoires in blood. Naive subsets generally had larger estimated clonotype richness than memory subsets. When a few donors were compared, the shared fraction of clonotypes was about 5.4% for naive CD4, less than 4% for naive CD8, 2% to 2.5% for memory CD4, and around 0.4% for memory CD8.

This TCR came from a man younger than 35 in good health. Some clones in this sample may be carry-over from other donors' samples. Sequenced sample: memory CD4+ T cells from PBMCs. The cell subset or site label on this specimen signifies: CD45RA-negative fraction. The sequence is built from TRBV5-1 and TRBJ2-7; 14 bases in the middle match TRBD2. CDR3 loop: CASSLATSGRAYEQYF. The bases read TGCGCCAGCAGCTTGGCGACTAGCGGGAGGGCTTACGAGCAGTACTTC.